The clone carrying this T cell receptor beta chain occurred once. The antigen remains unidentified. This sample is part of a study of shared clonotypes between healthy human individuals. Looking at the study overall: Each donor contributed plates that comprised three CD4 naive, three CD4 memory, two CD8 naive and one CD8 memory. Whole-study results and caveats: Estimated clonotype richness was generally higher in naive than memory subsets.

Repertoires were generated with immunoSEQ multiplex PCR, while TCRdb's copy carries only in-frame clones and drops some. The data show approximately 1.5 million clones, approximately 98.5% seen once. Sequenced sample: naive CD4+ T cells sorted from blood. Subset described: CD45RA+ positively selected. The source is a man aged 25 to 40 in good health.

The CDR3 DNA sequence: TGTGCCAGTAGGGGACAGTTGGGGAGTCAGCCCCAGCATTTT. It is translated as CASRGQLGSQPQHF. The rearrangement uses TRBV19 and TRBJ1-5; 7 bases map to TRBD1. Germline V lookup: CDR1 LNHDA, CDR2 SQIVND (reference sequence). The CDR3 length is 14 residues. The ends lost 6 bases at V and 6 bases at J; junction bases unmatched: 8. Full variable domain (outside the CDR3, taken from reference TRBV19 and TRBJ1-5): DGGITQSPKYLFRKEGQNVTLSCEQNLNHDAMYWYRQDPGQGLRLIYYSQIVNDFQKGDIAEGYSVSREKKESFPLTVTSAQKNPTAFYLCASRGQLGSQPQHFGDGTRLSIL.